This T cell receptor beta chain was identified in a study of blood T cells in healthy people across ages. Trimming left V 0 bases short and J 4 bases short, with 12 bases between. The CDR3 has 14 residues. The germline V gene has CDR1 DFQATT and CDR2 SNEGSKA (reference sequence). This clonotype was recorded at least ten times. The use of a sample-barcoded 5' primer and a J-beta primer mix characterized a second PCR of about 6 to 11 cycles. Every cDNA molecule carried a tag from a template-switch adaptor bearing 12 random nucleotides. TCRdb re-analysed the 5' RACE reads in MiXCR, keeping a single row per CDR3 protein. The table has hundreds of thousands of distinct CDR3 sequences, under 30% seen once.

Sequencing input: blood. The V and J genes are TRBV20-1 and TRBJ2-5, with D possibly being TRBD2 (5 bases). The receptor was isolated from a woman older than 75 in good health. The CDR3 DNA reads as TGCAGTGCTAGAGACGCTCGGGGTATAGAGACCCAGTACTTC. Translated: CSARDARGIETQYF.